The next 12 T cell receptor beta chains were all read from a single sample in a study of blood T cell repertoires in COVID-19. Assay: immunoSEQ multiplex PCR; the TCRdb copy retains only in-frame clones and omits some. The profile shows about 140,000 clones, around nine tenths of them singletons. Input material: peripheral blood. These receptors were collected from a woman aged 55-70 years with acute or convalescent COVID-19.

V usage is TRBV7-2 and J usage is TRBJ2-5; TRBD2 matches at 9 bases. The CDR3 extends over 14 amino acids. The germline V gene encodes CDR1 SGHTA and CDR2 FQGNSA. J gave up 5 bases and V 4 bases, and 5 bases lay outside the gene matches. CDR3: CASSSGLAPETQYF. As DNA, the CDR3 is TGTGCCAGCAGCTCGGGACTAGCCCCGGAGACCCAGTACTTC.

The chain has TRBV4-3 and TRBJ1-5, with D possibly matching TRBD1 (5 bases). V was clipped by 0 bases and J by 7 bases, with 19 bases between them. Germline V gene data show CDR1 as LGHNA and CDR2 as YSLEER. The CDR3 contains 17 residues. In DNA, the CDR3 is TGCGCCAGCAGCCAAGAAGGGCCGGGCCAGGGAAGACAGCCCCAGCATTTT. It specifies CASSQEGPGQGRQPQHF.

The V gene is TRBV6-6, the J gene TRBJ1-1; unclear D gene. V was cut by 5 bases and J by 1 base, with 14 bases left in between. In germline, CDR1 is MNHNY, CDR2 SVGAGI (reference sequence). CDR3 length: 15 amino acids. The CDR3 loop is CASSPRTGGNTEAFF. The CDR3 DNA reads as TGTGCCAGCAGTCCTCGGACGGGAGGGAACACTGAAGCTTTCTTT.

This clone came up once. The rearrangement links TRBV19 to TRBJ2-5; D is possibly TRBD1 (6 bases). The CDR3 covers 13 residues. Looked up from germline, CDR1 is LNHDA and CDR2 is SQIVND (reference sequence). Trimming stripped 6 bases from V and 5 bases from J, with 13 bases between. The CDR3 protein is CASRTPGAETQYF. The CDR3 DNA follows: TGTGCCAGTAGAACCCCAGGGGCGGAGACCCAGTACTTC.

This clone was seen only a few times. This chain connects TRBV6-2 or TRBV6-3 to TRBJ1-1; no reliable D call. This CDR3 is built from 14 residues. Germline values: CDR1 MNHEY, CDR2 SVGEGT. Trimming stripped 2 bases from V and 1 base from J, with 8 bases between. CDR3 region: CASSYVRRNTEAFF. The CDR3 DNA reads TGTGCCAGCAGTTACGTAAGGAGGAACACTGAAGCTTTCTTT.

The CDR3 here is CASRAHPWSTEAFF. The CDR3 DNA follows: TGTGCCAGCAGAGCCCATCCCTGGTCCACTGAAGCTTTCTTT. The genes are TRBV11-3 and TRBJ1-1; D unresolved. The V gene's germline CDR1 is SGHNT and CDR2 YENEEA. The CDR3 extends over 14 amino acids. Trimming took off 6 bases at V and 4 bases at J, with 15 bases between the two ends. The full variable domain, with the rest looked up from reference TRBV11-3 and TRBJ1-1, is EAGVVQSPRYKIIEKKQPVAFWCNPISGHNTLYWYLQNLGQGPELLIRYENEEAVDDSQLPKDRFSAERLKGVDSTLKIQPAELGDSAVYLCASRAHPWSTEAFFGQGTRLTVV.

The genes are TRBV29-1 and TRBJ2-5; 8 nucleotides match TRBD1. Germline CDR1 and CDR2: SQVTM and ANQGSEA. CDR3 length: 13 residues. With V trimmed by 7 bases and J by 2 bases, 6 bases remained unmatched. The CDR3 sequence: CSGRTGGQETQYF. DNA for the CDR3: TGCAGCGGCCGAACAGGGGGACAAGAGACCCAGTACTTC.

This clone was counted once. V is TRBV5-4 and J is TRBJ2-7; a possible D gene is TRBD1 (6 bases). Germline-derived CDR1 and CDR2 are SGHNT and YYREEE (reference sequence). The CDR3 is 13 residues long. The ends were cut back, 7 bases at V and 1 base at J, with 12 bases in the middle. CDR3 coding DNA: TGTGCCAGCCACGGTCAGGGGTCCTACGAGCAGTACTTC. Amino acids: CASHGQGSYEQYF.

V gene TRBV19 combines with J gene TRBJ2-6; possible D gene TRBD2, 7 bases. Germline V gene sequence: CDR1 LNHDA, CDR2 SQIVND (reference sequence). The CDR3 runs to 16 residues. The V end was cut by 1 base, the J end by 4 bases, with 11 bases between. CDR3 in DNA: TGTGCCAGTAGTATAGGGGGGGGCCAGGGGGCCAACGTCCTGACTTTC. Protein sequence: CASSIGGGQGANVLTF.

This chain links TRBV12-3 or TRBV12-4 with TRBJ2-7, with 7 bases that match TRBD1. The V segment lost 6 bases and the J segment 5 bases; nucleotides outside the gene matches: 4. The CDR3 loop spans 12 amino acids. The CDR3 protein is CASSQTGNEQYF. CDR3 DNA: TGTGCCAGCAGCCAGACAGGGAACGAGCAGTACTTC.

The rearrangement joins TRBV18 to TRBJ2-7; D remains ambiguous. The ends were cut back, 1 base at V and 3 bases at J, with 4 bases in the middle. In germline, CDR1 is KGHSH, CDR2 LQKENI. CDR3 length: 12 residues. CDR3 region: CASSPRVYEQYF. Here the CDR3 DNA reads TGTGCCAGCTCACCACGAGTCTACGAGCAGTACTTC.

The chain carries TRBV30 and TRBJ1-1, with D unresolved. With 5 bases removed from V and 4 bases from J, the gap between germline ends came to 17 bases. The germline V gene has CDR1 GTSNPN and CDR2 SVGIG (reference sequence). The CDR3 has 14 residues. Here the CDR3 reads CAWEDQAGFTEAFF. Here the CDR3 DNA reads TGTGCCTGGGAAGACCAGGCGGGGTTCACTGAAGCTTTCTTT.